Sequencing of this TCR beta chain was carried out in a study of tumor-infiltrating lymphocytes in oesophageal squamous cell carcinoma. TCRdb processed the PCR reads anew with MiXCR; each CDR3 protein has one entry. The table includes about 14,000 distinct CDR3 sequences, under 60% detected once. Germline loops: CDR1 SGHAT, CDR2 FQNNGV. This CDR3 is 12 amino acids long. This chain joins TRBV11-2 and TRBJ2-5; D ambiguous. The J call may be incorrect, as the DNA end agrees better with TRBJ1-2. Sequenced: blood. This clonotype was sampled from a female donor with esophageal squamous cell carcinoma. The CDR3 here is CASSLVMDGYTF. CDR3 DNA: TGTGCCAGCAGCTTAGTAATGGATGGCTACACCTTC.